This T cell receptor beta chain was recovered during a study of T-cell reconstitution after alpha-beta-depleted transplantation in children. This sample's TCRbeta library carried unique molecular identifier barcodes. MiXCR, applied by TCRdb to the PCR reads, yields one record per CDR3 protein. The sample lists fewer than 550,000 distinct CDR3 sequences; about an eighth were seen once. The V end was cut by 9 bases, the J end by 11 bases, with 25 bases between. Germline V gene sequence: CDR1 LNHDA, CDR2 SQIVND (reference sequence). This CDR3 spans 14 amino acids. Overall study findings and caveats: Surviving recipient cells, namely T cells and thymic progenitors, were the source of high day-60 TCRbeta diversity in some patients. At around two months after transplant, the alpha-beta T cells were reportedly derived from several hundred expanded clones that came from non-depleted graft cells. It was newly produced T cells that mostly accounted for T-cell counts and diversity one year after transplant.

Notes on this clonotype: Its antigen is not known.

The starting material was PBMCs, mostly from graft donor cells, obtained 180 days after TCRalphabeta/CD19-depleted stem cell transplant. This TCR was recovered from a female patient aged 2-15 years who had a stem cell transplant for aplastic anemia, so the T cells may come from the graft donor. The rearrangement joins TRBV19 to TRBJ1-1; D is undetermined. CDR3 loop: CASRPQYLATGAFF. The CDR3 DNA is TGTGCCAGCCGACCTCAATATTTAGCTACCGGGGCTTTCTTT.